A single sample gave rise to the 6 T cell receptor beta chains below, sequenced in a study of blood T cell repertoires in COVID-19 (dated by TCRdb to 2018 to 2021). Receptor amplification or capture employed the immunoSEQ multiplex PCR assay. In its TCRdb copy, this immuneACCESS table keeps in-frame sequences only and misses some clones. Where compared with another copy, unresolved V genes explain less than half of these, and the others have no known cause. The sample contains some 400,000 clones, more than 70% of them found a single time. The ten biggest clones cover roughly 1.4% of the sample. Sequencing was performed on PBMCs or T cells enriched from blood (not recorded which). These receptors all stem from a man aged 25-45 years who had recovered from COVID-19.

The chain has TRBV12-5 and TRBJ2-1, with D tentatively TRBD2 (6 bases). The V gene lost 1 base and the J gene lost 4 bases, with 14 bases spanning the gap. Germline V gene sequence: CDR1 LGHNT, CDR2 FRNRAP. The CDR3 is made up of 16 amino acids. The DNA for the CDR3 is TGTGCTAGTGGTTTGGCCCCCGGGACTGGATACAATGAGCAGTTCTTC. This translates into CASGLAPGTGYNEQFF.

The CDR3 DNA sequence: TGTGCCAGCAGCTGGGGGACAGCCTATGGCTACACCTTC. Translated: CASSWGTAYGYTF. V is TRBV7-9 and J is TRBJ1-2; the match to TRBD1 covers 7 bases. V lost 4 bases and J lost 4; bases outside the gene matches: 3. The germline CDR1 and CDR2 sequences are SEHNR and FQNEAQ (reference sequence). The CDR3 runs 13 residues.

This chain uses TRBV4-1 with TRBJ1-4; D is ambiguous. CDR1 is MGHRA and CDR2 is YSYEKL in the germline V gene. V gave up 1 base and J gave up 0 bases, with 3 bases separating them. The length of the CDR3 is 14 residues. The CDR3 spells CASSQAATNEKLFF. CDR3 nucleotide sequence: TGCGCCAGCAGCCAAGCTGCAACTAATGAAAAACTGTTTTTT.

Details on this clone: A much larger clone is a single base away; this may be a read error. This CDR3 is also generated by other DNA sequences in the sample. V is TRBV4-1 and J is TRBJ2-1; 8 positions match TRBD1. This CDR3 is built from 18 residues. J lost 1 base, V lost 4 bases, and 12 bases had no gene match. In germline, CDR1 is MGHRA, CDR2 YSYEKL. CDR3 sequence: CASSLPGQGAGSYNEQFF. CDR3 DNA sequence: TGCGCCAGCAGCCTTCCCGGACAGGGAGCAGGTTCCTACAATGAGCAGTTCTTC.

The CDR3 nucleotides read TGTGCCAGCAGCGTAGGAGGGCGGGGGGGCTATAATACGCAGTATTTT. It yields the protein CASSVGGRGGYNTQYF. The gene calls are TRBV9 and TRBJ2-3; the match to TRBD2 covers 9 bases. The V gene end was trimmed by 0 bases and the J gene end by 7 bases; junction bases not matched to a gene: 9. CDR3 length: 16 residues. Germline values: CDR1 SGDLS, CDR2 YYNGEE.

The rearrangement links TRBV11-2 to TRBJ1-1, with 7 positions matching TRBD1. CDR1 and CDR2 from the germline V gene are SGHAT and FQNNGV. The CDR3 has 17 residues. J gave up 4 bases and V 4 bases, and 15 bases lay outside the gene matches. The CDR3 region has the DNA TGTGCCAGCAGCTCGACCGCCTTACAGGGGTTGGGCACTGAAGCTTTCTTT. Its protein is CASSSTALQGLGTEAFF.